These T cell receptor beta chains were read from a single sample in a study of tumor-infiltrating lymphocytes in primary liver carcinoma. A single record per CDR3 protein comes from TCRdb applying MiXCR to the multiplex PCR reads. Among tens of thousands of distinct CDR3 sequences, almost 70% were seen once, and the ten largest hold roughly 26%. Material: liver tumor tissue from sampling region 4. These receptors originate from a man aged 40-49 years with primary liver carcinoma and hepatitis B virus infection. The conserved cysteine and the conserved F or W are not part of the CDR3 here.

J gene: TRBJ1-3
V gene: TRBV28
CDR3 protein: ASSLSWGRRASGNTIY

J gene: TRBJ2-4
V gene: TRBV10-3
CDR3 protein: TISDWTGNVIQY

J gene: TRBJ1-2
V gene: TRBV6-5
CDR3 protein: ASSSQDYGYI

J gene: TRBJ2-7
V gene: TRBV4-2
CDR3 protein: ATTRLAGVCKSYERY

J gene: TRBJ1-2
V gene: TRBV7-9
CDR3 protein: ARRPQGGNYGYA

J gene: TRBJ2-3
V gene: TRBV20-1
CDR3 protein: SARDTSGNTDTQY

J gene: TRBJ2-1
V gene: TRBV11-2
CDR3 protein: ASSYYSTSGRGGGF

J gene: TRBJ2-5
V gene: TRBV7-9
CDR3 protein: ASSSLGLQETQY

J gene: TRBJ2-1
V gene: TRBV7-3
CDR3 protein: ASSSQVYNEQF

J gene: TRBJ2-5
V gene: TRBV2
CDR3 protein: ASRPQGRETQY

J gene: TRBJ2-1
V gene: TRBV29-1
CDR3 protein: SVHLRYLIAGGPVDYYNEQF

J gene: TRBJ2-5
V gene: TRBV2
CDR3 protein: ASSELLETQY

J gene: TRBJ2-3
V gene: TRBV4-1
CDR3 protein: AGSQGVGASTDTQY

J gene: TRBJ1-2
V gene: TRBV5-5
CDR3 protein: TSSLLGAIGYT

J gene: TRBJ2-1
V gene: TRBV6-5
CDR3 protein: ASSYLGSGSTEQF

J gene: TRBJ2-2
V gene: TRBV11-2
CDR3 protein: ASSLGRDRVDTGELF

J gene: TRBJ2-5
V gene: TRBV13
CDR3 protein: ASSSRGRARETQY

J gene: TRBJ2-4
V gene: TRBV12-3/TRBV12-4
CDR3 protein: ASSRLSQDIQY

J gene: TRBJ2-3
V gene: TRBV12-3/TRBV12-4
CDR3 protein: ASSGGGTSGQSTDTQY

J gene: TRBJ2-3
V gene: TRBV9
CDR3 protein: ASSVAGVGSPSGRTDTQY

J gene: TRBJ2-5
V gene: TRBV29-1
CDR3 protein: SGTEETQY

J gene: TRBJ1-5
V gene: TRBV4-2
CDR3 protein: ASCQDGLQPNQPQL

J gene: TRBJ2-3
V gene: TRBV11-2
CDR3 protein: ASIPPGGRGTDTHY

J gene: TRBJ2-2
V gene: TRBV6-1
CDR3 protein: ASSDSGREIGELF

J gene: TRBJ2-5
V gene: TRBV11-2
CDR3 protein: ASSLSVQEAQY

J gene: TRBJ2-5
V gene: TRBV11-2
CDR3 protein: ASRSGNSTYQETQY

J gene: TRBJ2-3
V gene: TRBV11-1
CDR3 protein: ACNKGLAVGTDAQY

J gene: TRBJ2-7
V gene: TRBV11-2
CDR3 protein: ASSLDFGTPSFYEQY

J gene: TRBJ2-2
V gene: TRBV11-2
CDR3 protein: ASSVGLAVSPAGELF

J gene: TRBJ2-7
V gene: TRBV6-6
CDR3 protein: GSSGAPRAYEQY

J gene: TRBJ1-3
V gene: TRBV6-5
CDR3 protein: ASGRHIPGNTIY

J gene: TRBJ2-1
V gene: TRBV7-9
CDR3 protein: ASTSGQGDNEQF

J gene: TRBJ2-7
V gene: TRBV7-9
CDR3 protein: TSSDAWEQY

J gene: TRBJ1-5
V gene: TRBV10-3
CDR3 protein: AVSDSDSNQPRH

J gene: TRBJ2-7
V gene: TRBV11-2
CDR3 protein: ASSLSDGLAGGGYEQY

J gene: TRBJ2-3
V gene: TRBV5-8
CDR3 protein: VSSFDRGADTQY

J gene: TRBJ2-5
V gene: TRBV5-5
CDR3 protein: VSTTAVFTGGQTQY

J gene: TRBJ1-1
V gene: TRBV28
CDR3 protein: AVLASDANTEAF

J gene: TRBJ2-7
V gene: TRBV7-6
CDR3 protein: ASSSGSSREQY

J gene: TRBJ2-3
V gene: TRBV7-6
CDR3 protein: ASNLVAGTDTQY

J gene: TRBJ2-5
V gene: TRBV11-2
CDR3 protein: VSSSWGLGETQY

J gene: TRBJ2-6
V gene: TRBV11-2
CDR3 protein: ATQRPRSGANVLT

J gene: TRBJ2-7
V gene: TRBV5-5
CDR3 protein: ASSPEGGGSYEQY

J gene: TRBJ2-5
V gene: TRBV10-2
CDR3 protein: ADRRDMAETQY

J gene: TRBJ2-2
V gene: TRBV4-2
CDR3 protein: VSSQDLQGPWELF

J gene: TRBJ1-5
V gene: TRBV6-6
CDR3 protein: ASSQPEENQPQH

J gene: TRBJ2-1
V gene: TRBV28
CDR3 protein: ASSPGTSGIYLPGVPPNEQF

J gene: TRBJ2-3
V gene: TRBV11-2
CDR3 protein: ASSLQASCTDAQY

J gene: TRBJ2-7
V gene: TRBV7-9
CDR3 protein: ASSLGEKDYEQY

J gene: TRBJ2-5
V gene: TRBV29-1
CDR3 protein: SVVRGGSCQETQY

J gene: TRBJ2-1
V gene: TRBV11-2
CDR3 protein: ASSFRLAGDFNELF

J gene: TRBJ2-7
V gene: TRBV6-5
CDR3 protein: VSSRGLAGEYEQY

J gene: TRBJ2-5
V gene: TRBV29-1
CDR3 protein: GADGTGAQETHY

J gene: TRBJ2-3
V gene: TRBV11-2
CDR3 protein: GGGARELVDTQY

J gene: TRBJ2-5
V gene: TRBV28
CDR3 protein: ASSLQGVGETQY

J gene: TRBJ2-3
V gene: TRBV13
CDR3 protein: ASSLGQKYGGTQY

J gene: TRBJ2-7
V gene: TRBV28
CDR3 protein: ARRGAGNSYEQY

J gene: TRBJ1-2
V gene: TRBV10-2
CDR3 protein: ASSGGVPYDYT